The 8 T cell receptor beta chains listed next were all sequenced from one sample in a study of T cells in Graves' hyperthyroidism and ophthalmopathy. Researchers amplified the TCR beta CDR3 regions from RNA transcripts. During a first-round RT-PCR of the TCR CDR3, the HTBI primer set was used. TCRdb re-called the multiplex PCR reads through MiXCR, storing one row per CDR3 protein. The sample consists of some 460,000 distinct CDR3 sequences, around 14% of them appearing once. Sequenced material: blood. The receptors come from a woman aged 18-29 years with Graves' hyperthyroidism.

As regards this clonotype: A much more abundant neighbour one base away suggests this may be a read error. This sequence joins TRBV27 and TRBJ1-6; 7 bases match TRBD1. Germline lookup yields CDR1 MNHEY and CDR2 SMNVEV (reference sequence). The CDR3 is 15 residues long. CDR3 loop: CATKDGQVYNPPLHF. CDR3 DNA sequence: TGTGCCACTAAGGACGGACAGGTCTATAATCCACCCCTCCACTTT.

At least ten counts were recorded for this clonotype. The chain's CDR3 is CASSQIREGWINSPLHF. Here the CDR3 DNA reads TGTGCCAGCAGCCAAATTAGGGAAGGCTGGATTAATTCACCCCTCCACTTT. The V gene is TRBV7-2, the J gene TRBJ1-6; D gene uncertain. The germline V gene encodes CDR1 SGHTA and CDR2 FQGNSA. The CDR3 loop spans 17 amino acids. V was pared by 5 bases and J by 6 bases, with 20 bases between. The complete variable domain, with remaining parts taken from reference TRBV7-2 and TRBJ1-6, reads GAGVSQSPSNKVTEKGKDVELRCDPISGHTALYWYRQSLGQGLEFLIYFQGNSAPDKSGLPSDRFSAERTGGSVSTLTIQRTQQEDSAVYLCASSQIREGWINSPLHFGNGTRLTVT.

The chain has TRBV12-3 or TRBV12-4 and TRBJ1-5; 8 bases line up with TRBD1. V was clipped by 2 bases and J by 4 bases; unmatched bases: 4. The CDR3 is 15 amino acids. The chain's CDR3 is CASSLRTGFNQPQHF. CDR3 in DNA: TGTGCCAGCAGTTTAAGGACAGGGTTTAATCAGCCCCAGCATTTT.

The chain has TRBV7-3 and TRBJ2-1, with D perhaps matching TRBD2 (6 bases). The CDR3 loop spans 14 amino acids. The ends were cut back, 5 bases at V and 8 bases at J, with 16 bases in the middle. The germline V gene encodes CDR1 SGHTA and CDR2 FQGTGA. In DNA, the CDR3 is TGTGCCAGCAGCCCGATGGGAGGAATCGATGAGCAGTTCTTC. It encodes CASSPMGGIDEQFF. The variable domain in full, with the rest retrieved from reference TRBV7-3 and TRBJ2-1, is GAGVSQTPSNKVTEKGKYVELRCDPISGHTALYWYRQSLGQGPEFLIYFQGTGAADDSGLPNDRFFAVRPEGSVSTLKIQRTERGDSAVYLCASSPMGGIDEQFFGPGTRLTVL.

This rearrangement joins TRBV18 to TRBJ2-3, with a tentative D call TRBD2 (5 bases). Deletions cut 2 bases from V and 5 bases from J, with 8 bases between. The CDR3 contains 13 residues. In germline, CDR1 is KGHSH, CDR2 LQKENI. CDR3 DNA sequence: TGTGCCAGCTCACCAATTCGGGAAGATACGCAGTATTTT. Translating gives CASSPIREDTQYF.

The table lists this clonotype with many counts. A junction end diverges from the germline sequence, so it may reflect a read error. This chain joins TRBV5-6 and TRBJ1-1; no firm D call. This CDR3 is 16 amino acids long. CDR1 is SGHDT, CDR2 YYEEEE, per germline. The CDR3 sequence: CASNLRDAVANTEAFF. The CDR3 coding sequence is TGTGCCAGCAACTTGCGCGATGCGGTTGCTAACACTGAAGCTTTCTTT.

This clonotype was found many times. The V gene is TRBV20-1, the J gene TRBJ2-3; TRBD2 aligns across 7 bases. Germline assignment: CDR1 DFQATT and CDR2 SNEGSKA (reference sequence). The CDR3 extends over 13 amino acids. CDR3 in DNA: TGCACCTCCAGCGGACTAGGAGTGGATACGCAGTATTTT. Translating gives CTSSGLGVDTQYF.

V gene TRBV12-3 or TRBV12-4 combines with J gene TRBJ1-4, with a weak D call TRBD1 (6 bases). The CDR3 is 17 amino acids. Deletions cut 7 bases from V and 7 bases from J, with 25 bases between. Written as DNA, the CDR3 is TGTGCCAGCACCACCCCTGGGCCCACAGGGTGGGGTGAAAAACTGTTTTTT. Protein product: CASTTPGPTGWGEKLFF.